These 29 T cell receptor beta chains originate from one sample sequenced in a study of Tregs in tolerant kidney transplant recipients. The table came from immunoSEQ multiplex PCR; TCRdb's copy has only in-frame clones and leaves some out. The data contain 110,000 or so clones, around 90% of them seen just once; the ten biggest clones take up more than 0.3%. This specimen was CD4+ T cells from blood, taken before the transplant. All receptors derive from a human donor who received a combined kidney and bone marrow transplant.

V usage is TRBV2 and J usage is TRBJ2-3; possible D gene TRBD1, 6 bases. This CDR3 region has 19 residues. V lost 6 bases and J 2 bases, leaving 27 bases between the germline ends. The germline V gene encodes CDR1 SNHLY and CDR2 FYNNEI. CDR3 sequence: CASSSQGHPNTLTTDTQYF. The DNA for the CDR3 is TGTGCCAGCAGCTCCCAGGGGCACCCAAACACTTTAACCACAGATACGCAGTATTTT.

CDR3 region: CASSKSRRGRTHEQYF. Here the CDR3 DNA reads TGTGCCAGCAGCAAATCCCGGCGGGGACGAACCCACGAGCAGTACTTC. This chain joins TRBV21-1 and TRBJ2-7; TRBD2 is the table's D call and was not checked against the DNA. TRBV21-1 is annotated as a pseudogene. The CDR3 has 16 amino acids.

Only a few counts were recorded for this clone. The chain recombines TRBV6-6 with TRBJ2-7; 8 nucleotides align to TRBD2. J gave up 6 bases and V 0 bases, and 10 bases lay outside the gene matches. Per the germline V gene, CDR1 is MNHNY and CDR2 is SVGAGI (reference sequence). The CDR3 spans 16 residues. CDR3 sequence: CASSYSHGGGRSEQYF. CDR3 sequence (DNA): TGTGCCAGCAGTTACTCCCACGGGGGGGGACGGAGCGAGCAGTACTTC.

The chain couples TRBV2 to TRBJ1-1; 8 nucleotides agree with TRBD1. From germline, CDR1 is SNHLY and CDR2 FYNNEI. V shed 4 bases, J shed 6 bases, and the junction held 7 bases outside the gene matches. This CDR3 is 14 amino acids long. The CDR3 reads CASSVGQGPPEAFF. The CDR3 DNA reads as TGTGCCAGCAGTGTCGGACAGGGACCCCCTGAAGCTTTCTTT.

The chain couples TRBV19 to TRBJ2-2, with a possible D match to TRBD1 (5 bases). The CDR3 runs 13 residues. Trimming removed 5 bases from V and 2 bases from J, with 6 bases in between. CDR1 is LNHDA and CDR2 is SQIVND in the germline V gene (reference sequence). The CDR3 coding sequence is TGTGCCAGTAGTGACAGTAACACCGGGGAGCTGTTTTTT. Its translation: CASSDSNTGELFF.

This clone appeared once. This chain's CDR3 is CASSARAGGPKTQYF. In DNA, the CDR3 is TGTGCCAGCAGCGCAAGGGCGGGGGGGCCTAAGACCCAGTACTTC. The rearrangement joins TRBV2 to TRBJ2-5, with 9 bases identical to TRBD2. V was pared by 6 bases and J by 6 bases, with 11 bases of the junction left unmatched. Germline V gene lookup returns CDR1 SNHLY and CDR2 FYNNEI. This CDR3 is built from 15 residues.

The chain employs TRBV29-1 and TRBJ2-2, with 7 bases matching TRBD1. The V gene's germline CDR1 is SQVTM and CDR2 ANQGSEA. V was pared by 4 bases and J by 7 bases, with 3 bases of the junction left unmatched. The CDR3 extends over 12 amino acids. CDR3: CSVGTGGGELFF. The CDR3 nucleotides read TGCAGCGTTGGGACAGGTGGCGGGGAGCTGTTTTTT.

The chain links TRBV18 to TRBJ1-2; D might be TRBD1 (5 bases). CDR1 and CDR2 (germline): KGHSH, LQKENI. CDR3 length: 13 residues. The V gene lost 3 bases and the J gene lost 4 bases, with 9 bases spanning the gap. The CDR3 is CASSPGGSYGYTF. CDR3 bases: TGTGCCAGCTCACCGGGGGGGAGCTATGGCTACACCTTC. The whole variable domain, filled in from reference TRBV18 and TRBJ1-2, reads NAGVMQNPRHLVRRRGQEARLRCSPMKGHSHVYWYRQLPEEGLKFMVYLQKENIIDESGMPKERFSAEFPKEGPSILRIQQVVRGDSAAYFCASSPGGSYGYTFGSGTRLTVV.

V is TRBV9 and J is TRBJ2-3; maybe TRBD2 (5 bases). Trimming took 9 bases from V and 2 from J, leaving 16 bases between them. CDR1 and CDR2 from the germline V gene are SGDLS and YYNGEE. CDR3 length equals 14 residues. CDR3 amino acids: CATTKVGDTDTQYF. CDR3 nucleotides: TGTGCCACCACCAAAGTCGGGGACACAGATACGCAGTATTTT.

The chain employs TRBV5-4 and TRBJ2-1, with 14 bases lining up with TRBD2. V shed 0 bases and J 9 bases; nucleotides not matched to a gene: 5. The V gene's germline CDR1 is SGHNT and CDR2 YYREEE (reference sequence). The CDR3 has 16 residues. CDR3 bases: TGTGCCAGCAGCTTGGGGGGACTAGCGGGAGAACTTGAGCAGTTCTTC. Translated, it gives CASSLGGLAGELEQFF.

V and J are TRBV14 and TRBJ2-1; TRBD1 aligns across 8 bases. Germline V gene data show CDR1 as SGHDN and CDR2 as FVKESK. This CDR3 has 15 residues. The V and J ends lost 5 bases and 2 bases, in that order; junction bases with no gene match: 5. CDR3 nucleotide sequence: TGTGCCAGCAGCGTCGACAGGGGTCCCTACAATGAGCAGTTCTTC. Residues: CASSVDRGPYNEQFF.

This clone was seen a single time. The chain joins TRBV7-9 to TRBJ2-5; 16 bases agree with TRBD2. The J call could be wrong; TRBJ2-7 is a better fit for the DNA end. Looked up from germline, CDR1 is SEHNR and CDR2 is FQNEAQ (reference sequence). The CDR3 covers 16 residues. CDR3 sequence: CASSSGLAGGPGEQYF. The DNA for the CDR3 is TGTGCCAGCAGCTCGGGACTAGCGGGAGGGCCGGGCGAGCAGTACTTC.

The V and J genes are TRBV7-9 and TRBJ1-2; 7 nucleotides match TRBD1. V dropped 5 bases and J dropped 4; count of bases not matched to a gene: 7. Germline V gene lookup returns CDR1 SEHNR and CDR2 FQNEAQ (reference sequence). This CDR3 is 14 amino acids long. The CDR3 loop reads CASSRIGQVYGYTF. Written as DNA, the CDR3 is TGTGCCAGCAGCCGCATTGGACAGGTCTATGGCTACACCTTC.

Only one count was recorded for this clone. The V and J genes are TRBV27 and TRBJ2-7; weak D call: TRBD2 (5 bases). The CDR3 is made up of 14 amino acids. The V gene's germline CDR1 is MNHEY and CDR2 SMNVEV (reference sequence). Between the trimmed V and J ends, which lost 5 bases and 0 bases, there was a span of 11 bases. CDR3 protein: CASSPRRDSYEQYF. CDR3 nucleotide sequence: TGTGCCAGCAGTCCCCGACGGGACTCCTACGAGCAGTACTTC.

This clone was observed once. The chain links TRBV6-5 to TRBJ1-1; D gene ambiguous. Germline assignment: CDR1 MNHEY and CDR2 SVGAGI. This CDR3 is 15 amino acids long. V lost 0 bases and J 3 bases, leaving 11 bases between the germline ends. The chain's CDR3 is CASSYSRRSDTEAFF. The DNA of the CDR3 is TGTGCCAGCAGTTACTCTCGAAGATCAGACACTGAAGCTTTCTTT.

A single count supports this clone. The genes are TRBV11-2 and TRBJ2-7; unclear D gene. Germline V gene data show CDR1 as SGHAT and CDR2 as FQNNGV. The V and J ends lost 1 base and 6 bases respectively, with 7 bases between them. CDR3 length equals 12 residues. CDR3 residues: CASSLVSFEQYF. The CDR3 coding sequence is TGTGCCAGCAGCTTAGTGTCGTTCGAGCAGTACTTC.

This clone was found once. This chain links TRBV28 with TRBJ2-4; D might be TRBD2 (6 bases). Between the trimmed V and J ends, which lost 7 bases and 15 bases, there was a span of 19 bases. The CDR3 spans 12 residues. Germline V gives CDR1 MDHEN, CDR2 SYDVKM. CDR3 bases: TGTGCCAGCAAGGAGGAGGGACTCGTTGCGTACTTC. Translated: CASKEEGLVAYF.

This clone is a singleton in its sample. The chain recombines TRBV6-5 with TRBJ2-7; D is perhaps TRBD1 (5 bases). Germline lookup yields CDR1 MNHEY and CDR2 SVGAGI. V shed 4 bases and J shed 1 base, with 14 bases lying between them. The CDR3 is 15 residues long. The CDR3 is CASSSHKRQSYEQYF. As DNA, the CDR3 is TGTGCCAGCAGTTCCCACAAAAGACAGTCCTACGAGCAGTACTTC.

At least ten counts were recorded for this clone. The sample contains more than one DNA sequence encoding this CDR3. This chain's CDR3 is CASSYRGGYTF. The CDR3 DNA reads as TGTGCCAGCAGCTACAGGGGAGGCTACACCTTC. The chain has TRBV11-2 and TRBJ1-2, with TRBD1 identical over 7 bases. V was pared by 4 bases and J by 8 bases, with 1 base of the junction left unmatched. This CDR3 spans 11 amino acids. Germline CDR1 reads SGHAT; CDR2 reads FQNNGV.

This chain connects TRBV11-2 to TRBJ2-3; 7 bases fit TRBD1. The CDR3 sequence is 15 residues long. With 5 bases clipped from V and 4 bases from J, the junction kept 9 bases outside the gene matches. The germline V gene encodes CDR1 SGHAT and CDR2 FQNNGV. CDR3 region: CASSTGVFTSDTQYF. For the CDR3, the DNA is TGTGCCAGCAGCACAGGGGTCTTCACGTCAGATACGCAGTATTTT.

The chain carries TRBV5-4 and TRBJ1-1, with TRBD1 identical over 8 bases. V was clipped by 7 bases and J by 5 bases; unmatched bases: 13. The CDR3 covers 15 residues. Germline CDR1 and CDR2: SGHNT and YYREEE (reference sequence). CDR3 DNA sequence: TGTGCCAGCCGACTTGGCGGGACAGGAGGGACTGAAGCTTTCTTT. Its translation is CASRLGGTGGTEAFF.

The chain links TRBV5-1 to TRBJ1-1, with D possibly TRBD1 on 5 matching bases. Trimming took 2 bases from V and 1 from J, leaving 12 bases between them. This CDR3 has 15 amino acids. CDR1 is SGHRS, CDR2 YFSETQ, per germline. The CDR3 sequence: CASSFIAGGNTEAFF. In DNA form, the CDR3 reads TGCGCCAGCAGCTTTATCGCCGGGGGGAACACTGAAGCTTTCTTT. The full variable domain, its missing parts supplied by reference TRBV5-1 and TRBJ1-1, is KAGVTQTPRYLIKTRGQQVTLSCSPISGHRSVSWYQQTPGQGLQFLFEYFSETQRNKGNFPGRFSGRQFSNSRSEMNVSTLELGDSALYLCASSFIAGGNTEAFFGQGTRLTVV.

V is TRBV7-9 and J is TRBJ2-1, with TRBD1 matching 7 bases. From germline, CDR1 is SEHNR and CDR2 FQNEAQ (reference sequence). After removal of 2 bases from V and 0 bases from J, the junction contained 10 bases not matched to a gene. The CDR3 contains 18 residues. CDR3 amino acids: CASSLPRKGQSSYNEQFF. Written as DNA, the CDR3 is TGTGCCAGCAGCTTACCGAGAAAGGGACAGAGCTCCTACAATGAGCAGTTCTTC.

The chain is built from TRBV6-6 and TRBJ1-6, with 9 nucleotides matching TRBD1. After removal of 7 bases from V and 8 bases from J, the junction contained 9 bases not matched to a gene. This CDR3 has 15 amino acids. The germline V gene encodes CDR1 MNHNY and CDR2 SVGAGI (reference sequence). The CDR3 DNA reads TGTGCCAGCAACCCGGGACAGGGACTTTATTCACCCCTCCACTTT. The encoded protein is CASNPGQGLYSPLHF.

The V and J genes are TRBV25-1 and TRBJ2-5, with D perhaps matching TRBD1 (5 bases). This CDR3 contains 14 residues. Trimming took 6 bases from V and 8 from J, leaving 19 bases between them. From germline, CDR1 is MGHDK and CDR2 SYGVNS. CDR3 sequence reads: CASSDGQIRATQYF. The CDR3, as DNA: TGTGCCAGCAGCGATGGACAAATTAGGGCCACCCAGTACTTC.

The chain has TRBV27 and TRBJ2-7; 7 positions agree with TRBD2. CDR3 length equals 13 residues. V was pared by 6 bases and J by 3 bases, with 5 bases of the junction left unmatched. From germline, CDR1 is MNHEY and CDR2 SMNVEV (reference sequence). CDR3 DNA: TGTGCCAGCAGACTAGCGCAAAGCTACGAGCAGTACTTC. This codes for CASRLAQSYEQYF.

The chain has TRBV28 and TRBJ2-2; maybe TRBD2 (5 bases). The CDR3 covers 12 residues. V gave up 7 bases and J gave up 6 bases, with 9 bases separating them. The V gene's germline CDR1 is MDHEN and CDR2 SYDVKM. CDR3 sequence (DNA): TGTGCCAGCATTGGGGAGCCCGGGGAGCTGTTTTTT. As protein: CASIGEPGELFF.

As to this clone: Sequence at one end of the junction differs from germline and may be a read error. This sample also contains other DNA sequences that code for the same CDR3. This chain joins TRBV11-2 and TRBJ2-7; possible D gene TRBD1, 5 bases. The CDR3 covers 12 residues. Germline V gives CDR1 SGHAT, CDR2 FQNNGV. CDR3 loop: CASSLDRYEQYF. The DNA for the CDR3 is TGTGCCAGCAGCCTAGACAGATACGAGCAGTACTTC.

Of note for this clone: Other DNA sequences within the sample encode an identical CDR3. The genes are TRBV2 and TRBJ2-1, with 11 positions matching TRBD2. The CDR3 runs 15 residues. The germline CDR1 and CDR2 sequences are SNHLY and FYNNEI. V trimming: 2 bases; J trimming: 8 bases; junction bases outside the gene matches: 5. Written as DNA, the CDR3 is TGTGCCAGCAGTGAAATAGCGGGGGGGCCTTATGAGCAGTTCTTC. Translated: CASSEIAGGPYEQFF.